Listed here is a single T cell receptor beta chain. Antigen: not known. This sample stems from a study of graft-versus-host responses after intestinal transplantation. Background on the study: The study gave all recipients anti-thymocyte globulin induction, then tacrolimus and steroids for approximately three years. Study-wide points: Graft-donor T cell macrochimerism in patients accompanied high graft-versus-host to host-versus-graft clonal ratios in allografts. There were GvH clones found in recipient marrow, and some of them appeared first in ileum or blood.

Data came from immunoSEQ multiplex PCR; TCRdb stores just in-frame clones and leaves some out. Here the sample spans roughly 120,000 clones, just under 95% being singletons. The germline V gene encodes CDR1 LNHDA and CDR2 SQIVND (reference sequence). V was trimmed by 3 bases and J by 4 bases, leaving 10 bases between them. This CDR3 is 13 amino acids long. The material sequenced was unstimulated CD8+ T cells sorted from spleen or lymph node cells, taken before intestinal transplant. The chain employs TRBV19 and TRBJ2-7, with D tentatively TRBD1 or TRBD2 (5 bases each). This TCR was sampled from a human donor who received an intestinal transplant. The CDR3 bases are TGTGCCAGTAGTATGGGGGTCGGATACGAGCAGTACTTC. As protein: CASSMGVGYEQYF.